The 11 T cell receptor beta chains below were found in one sample sequenced in a study of Tregs in tolerant kidney transplant recipients. After about six days with irradiated graft donor PBMCs, CFSE-labeled recipient PBMCs were FACS-sorted. Assay used: immunoSEQ multiplex PCR; TCRdb lists only in-frame clones, some missing. The sample has thousands of clones. No cognate antigen is known for these TCRs. The sample consisted of CD8+ T cells from blood cultured with allogeneic cells, taken before the transplant. These receptors were obtained from a human patient who received a combined kidney and bone marrow transplant.

With respect to this clone: From the germline J gene comes the end of the CDR3, since the read stops 3 residues before it. The chain has TRBV7-6 and TRBJ2-2; TRBD2 aligns across 10 bases. CDR3 length: 18 residues. V lost 5 bases, J lost 4 bases, and 13 bases stayed unmatched. Germline CDR1 reads SGHVS; CDR2 reads FNYEAQ. CDR3 bases read: TGTGCCAGCAGCCCCGGAGTAGCGGGGGGCATGAGCACCGGGGAG. Residues: CASSPGVAGGMSTGE. The CDR3, in full, reads CASSPGVAGGMSTGELFF.

A word on this clone: The CDR3 end is not reached by the read, which stops 3 residues before it; the germline J gene fills it in. V and J are TRBV20-1 and TRBJ2-3; 9 bases line up with TRBD2. The germline CDR1 and CDR2 sequences are DFQATT and SNEGSKA (reference sequence). V was clipped by 0 bases and J by 3 bases; unmatched bases: 7. The CDR3 has 16 residues. This chain's CDR3 is CSAREKRSGGTDTQYF. CDR3 DNA (partial): TGCAGTGCTAGAGAGAAGAGAAGCGGGGGGACAGATACG.

This clone registers large by frequency. Read sequence stops 3 residues before the CDR3 end, and the germline J gene provides the missing end. The gene calls are TRBV29-1 and TRBJ2-7; 9 nucleotides agree with TRBD1. J lost 1 base, V lost 6 bases, and 7 bases had no gene match. From germline, CDR1 is SQVTM and CDR2 ANQGSEA. There are 14 residues in the CDR3. This chain's CDR3 is CSVVGTGRSYEQYF. Partial CDR3 DNA: TGCAGCGTCGTCGGGACAGGGCGATCCTACGAG.

Note on this clone: Read data end 3 residues before the CDR3 end; the end is taken from the germline J gene. This rearrangement joins TRBV13 to TRBJ1-1; possibly TRBD1 for D (6 bases). The CDR3 has 17 residues. V lost 2 bases and J 4 bases, leaving 20 bases between the germline ends. Germline V gene sequence: CDR1 PRHDT, CDR2 FYEKMQ (reference sequence). CDR3 DNA, as far as it was read: TGTGCCAGCAGCTTACGGGGGGGGGCAGGGGCTGGCACTGAA. It is translated as CASSLRGGAGAGTE. The entire CDR3 reads CASSLRGGAGAGTEAFF.

Notes on this clone: With the read ending 3 residues before the CDR3 end, the germline J gene is used to fill in that end. The chain links TRBV5-1 to TRBJ1-2; tentatively, D is TRBD1 (5 bases). V was trimmed by 4 bases and J by 4 bases, leaving 17 bases between them. Germline V gene sequence: CDR1 SGHRS, CDR2 YFSETQ. This CDR3 spans 15 amino acids. The part of the CDR3 DNA that was read is TGCGCCAGCAGCGGGAGTGAGGGGTTCCCCTATGGC. This sequence encodes CASSGSEGFPYG. In full, the CDR3 is CASSGSEGFPYGYTF. Full variable domain (rest looked up from reference TRBV5-1 and TRBJ1-2): KAGVTQTPRYLIKTRGQQVTLSCSPISGHRSVSWYQQTPGQGLQFLFEYFSETQRNKGNFPGRFSGRQFSNSRSEMNVSTLELGDSALYLCASSGSEGFPYGYTFGSGTRLTVV.

Concerning this clone: The DNA ends 3 residues before the CDR3 does, and the rest of the CDR3 is filled in from the germline J gene. V and J are TRBV6-1 and TRBJ2-7, with D perhaps matching TRBD2 (5 bases). The V end lost 0 bases, the J end lost 4 bases, and 13 bases lay between the germline ends. The CDR3 runs to 15 residues. The germline V gene has CDR1 MNHNS and CDR2 SASEGT. CDR3 DNA (partial): TGTGCCAGCAGTGAAGCTGGCGGGTTTGGGTACGAG. Translated: CASSEAGGFGYE. In full, the CDR3 reads CASSEAGGFGYEQYF.

As regards this clone: The read gets to within 3 residues of the CDR3 end, and the germline J gene fills in the rest. The J gene is TRBJ2-1, the V gene TRBV7-6; TRBD2 aligns across 13 bases. The CDR3 is 17 amino acids. Germline-derived CDR1 and CDR2 are SGHVS and FNYEAQ. Germline trimming cut 5 bases from V and 0 bases from J; bases unmatched to any gene: 4. The sequenced CDR3 bases are TGTGCCAGCAGCCCGGGACTAGCGGGGACCTCCTACAATGAG. Translated, it gives CASSPGLAGTSYNE. The entire CDR3 protein is CASSPGLAGTSYNEQFF. The complete variable domain, with remaining parts taken from reference TRBV7-6 and TRBJ2-1, reads GAGVSQSPRYKVTKRGQDVALRCDPISGHVSLYWYRQALGQGPEFLTYFNYEAQQDKSGLPNDRFSAERPEGSISTLTIQRTEQRDSAMYRCASSPGLAGTSYNEQFFGPGTRLTVL.

Points on this clone: The CDR3 extends 3 residues past the end of the read, so its final part is completed from the germline J gene. The chain links TRBV13 to TRBJ2-3; no clear D. Trimming removed 1 base from V and 0 bases from J, with 8 bases in between. The CDR3 loop spans 15 amino acids. The V gene's germline CDR1 is PRHDT and CDR2 FYEKMQ (reference sequence). Partial CDR3 DNA: TGTGCCAGCAGCTTAGAAGGGTTGAGCACAGATACG. This gives the protein CASSLEGLSTDT. The complete CDR3 sequence is CASSLEGLSTDTQYF.

Considering frequency, this clone is medium-sized. The observed sequence ends 3 residues before the CDR3 terminus, with the missing tail filled in from the germline J gene. The J gene is TRBJ1-1, the V gene TRBV29-1, with D unclear. The V gene lost 4 bases and the J gene lost 1 base, with 4 bases spanning the gap. Per germline, CDR1 SQVTM and CDR2 ANQGSEA. The CDR3 covers 11 residues. The chain's CDR3 is CSVVQNTEAFF. The sequenced part of the CDR3 DNA is TGCAGCGTTGTCCAGAACACTGAA.

This clone ranks as medium-sized in terms of frequency. Read sequence stops 3 residues before the CDR3 end, and the germline J gene provides the missing end. The gene calls are TRBV27 and TRBJ1-1; 11 nucleotides align to TRBD1. V lost 5 bases and J lost 2; bases outside the gene matches: 7. The CDR3 spans 16 residues. Germline V gene sequence: CDR1 MNHEY, CDR2 SMNVEV (reference sequence). The covered CDR3 bases are TGTGCCAGCAGTCCGGACAGGGGGCCAGGAAACACTGAA. Translating gives CASSPDRGPGNTE. The CDR3 reads in full as CASSPDRGPGNTEAFF.

This clone shows up as medium-sized by frequency. Read coverage stops 3 residues before the CDR3 terminus; the germline J gene supplies the remainder. The chain employs TRBV4-1 and TRBJ1-5, with 8 positions matching TRBD1. Trimming removed 1 base from V and 7 bases from J; junction bases left unmatched: 3. The length of the CDR3 is 14 residues. Germline lookup yields CDR1 MGHRA and CDR2 YSYEKL. The covered CDR3 bases are TGCGCCAGCAGCCAAGTTAACAGGGGGCAGCCC. It codes for CASSQVNRGQP. The full CDR3 reads CASSQVNRGQPQHF.